This T cell receptor beta chain was recovered during a study of T-cell reconstitution after alpha-beta-depleted transplantation in children. In the case of this clonotype: Its antigen is as yet unknown.

General study points: T-cell counts and diversity at one year following transplant were attributed mainly to newly produced T cells. At day 60, the high TCRbeta diversity found in some patients originated from recipient T cells and thymic progenitors that had survived.

Preparation of the TCRbeta library involved a method that used unique molecular identifiers. TCRdb ran MiXCR on the PCR reads and lists one entry per CDR3 protein. In the table there are 500,000 to 750,000 distinct CDR3 sequences, under 15% of which are singletons. The germline V gene encodes CDR1 SGDLS and CDR2 YYNGEE. The CDR3 length is 14 residues. Between the trimmed V and J ends, which lost 4 bases and 8 bases, there was a span of 17 bases. The chain uses TRBV9 and TRBJ2-3; TRBD2 might be the D (6 bases). The sequence came from a male patient between 5 and 17 years old who had a stem cell transplant for acute myeloid leukemia, so the T cells may come from the graft donor. Sequencing used PBMCs, mostly from graft donor cells, obtained 360 days after TCRalphabeta/CD19-depleted stem cell transplant. CDR3 coding DNA: TGTGCCAGCAGCCCATATGGGGACTTCCCTACGCAGTATTTT. Translating it yields CASSPYGDFPTQYF. The full variable domain, its missing parts supplied by reference TRBV9 and TRBJ2-3, is DSGVTQTPKHLITATGQRVTLRCSPRSGDLSVYWYQQSLDQGLQFLIQYYNGEERAKGNILERFSAQQFPDLHSELNLSSLELGDSALYFCASSPYGDFPTQYFGPGTRLTVL.